One and the same sample provided the 10 T cell receptor beta chains below, sequenced in a study of prognosis after radiotherapy for stage I lung cancer. Starting from genomic DNA, TCR beta CDR3 was amplified through two-round multiplex PCR. Amplification in first-round PCR relied on primers specific to each TRBV and TRBJ gene. TCRdb itself ran the multiplex PCR reads through MiXCR, one entry per CDR3 protein. The sample holds 31,000 or so distinct CDR3 sequences, around half seen once. The source material was PBMCs, sampled before or after stereotactic body radiation therapy (not recorded which). The receptors derive from a donor over 45 with non-small cell lung cancer.

With respect to this clonotype: An end of the junction does not agree with germline; a read error may underlie this. V gene TRBV5-1 combines with J gene TRBJ2-3, with 12 bases that match TRBD2. The CDR3 consists of 16 residues. The germline gives CDR1 SGHRS, CDR2 YFSETQ. CDR3 DNA: TGCGCCGGCAGCCCGACTAGCGGGAGACGGGCAGATACGCAGTATTTT. Its protein product is CAGSPTSGRRADTQYF.

V and J are TRBV5-1 and TRBJ2-7; 7 bases line up with TRBD1. Per the germline V gene, CDR1 is SGHRS and CDR2 is YFSETQ. J lost 0 bases, V lost 4 bases, and 10 bases had no gene match. This CDR3 is built from 16 residues. In nucleotides, the CDR3 is TGCGCCAGCAGCGAAAGGGGGCCAGCGGACTCCTACGAGCAGTACTTC. This translates into CASSERGPADSYEQYF.

This clonotype was picked up many times. The rearrangement uses TRBV18 and TRBJ1-6; no clear D gene. CDR1 and CDR2 (germline): KGHSH, LQKENI. The CDR3 is 17 residues long. With 2 bases removed from V and 1 base from J, the gap between germline ends came to 12 bases. The CDR3 is CASSPNPGDSYNSPLHF. The CDR3 DNA reads as TGTGCCAGCTCACCAAACCCAGGCGATTCCTATAATTCACCCCTCCACTTT.

On this clonotype: One end of the junction fails to match germline, which may point to a read error. This sequence joins TRBV6-2 or TRBV6-3 and TRBJ2-2, with 11 bases identical to TRBD2. The CDR3 contains 16 residues. Germline V gives CDR1 MNHEY, CDR2 SVGEGT. The DNA for the CDR3 is TGTGCCATCAGTAACCCTAGCGGGAGGCCCACCGGGGAGCTTTTTTTT. Its protein product is CAISNPSGRPTGELFF.

This chain uses TRBV5-5 with TRBJ2-1, with TRBD1 matching over 8 bases. Germline trimming cut 4 bases from V and 7 bases from J; bases unmatched to any gene: 7. In germline, CDR1 is SGHKS, CDR2 YYEKEE (reference sequence). The CDR3 consists of 14 residues. CDR3 sequence: CASSPGQGRNEQFF. CDR3 nucleotides: TGTGCCAGCAGCCCAGGACAGGGTAGGAATGAGCAGTTCTTC.

Details on this clonotype: One end of the junction fails to match germline, which may point to a read error. This chain links TRBV27 with TRBJ2-2; D is possibly TRBD1 or TRBD2 (6 bases each). Germline V gene sequence: CDR1 MNHEY, CDR2 SMNVEV (reference sequence). The CDR3 runs to 16 residues. The CDR3 nucleotides are TGTGCCAGCAGTCTACGGGGGCGGGATGTCACCTGGGAGCTGTTTTTT. This sequence encodes CASSLRGRDVTWELFF.

This chain's CDR3 is CASSHTGARGPQHF. The CDR3 nucleotides read TGTGCCAGCAGCCATACGGGGGCTCGGGGGCCCCAGCATTTT. This chain uses TRBV3-1 with TRBJ1-5, with D possibly matching TRBD1 (6 bases). The CDR3 sequence is 14 residues long. CDR1 and CDR2 from the germline V gene are LGHDT and YNNKEL (reference sequence). V was clipped by 3 bases and J by 9 bases, with 15 bases between them.

This clonotype was observed at least ten times. Germline and junction disagree at one end, which may indicate a read error. V and J are TRBV6-2 or TRBV6-3 and TRBJ2-7; tentatively, D is TRBD1 (5 bases). CDR1 is MNHEY and CDR2 is SVGEGT in the germline V gene. The CDR3 loop spans 15 amino acids. The CDR3, as DNA: TGTGCCAGCACTCGGACACCCCGTCTAGGGTACGTGCAGTACTTC. Protein product: CASTRTPRLGYVQYF.

The chain recombines TRBV30 with TRBJ2-7, with a possible D match to TRBD1 (6 bases). Germline CDR1 reads GTSNPN; CDR2 reads SVGIG (reference sequence). V lost 0 bases and J lost 5, with 17 bases in between. The CDR3 loop spans 15 amino acids. The CDR3 bases are TGTGCCTGGAGTGTTCTACTCAGGGGTGTCGACGAGCAGTACTTC. Amino acids: CAWSVLLRGVDEQYF.

The chain joins TRBV30 to TRBJ1-6, with D possibly TRBD1 on 5 matching bases. Germline CDR1 reads GTSNPN; CDR2 reads SVGIG (reference sequence). V was shortened by 3 bases and J by 5 bases, with 8 bases between the two germline ends. There are 13 residues in the CDR3. CDR3 coding DNA: TGTGCCTGGAGCGAGACAGATAATTCACCCCTCCACTTT. This sequence encodes CAWSETDNSPLHF.